The 18 T cell receptor beta chains presented below share a single source sample, sequenced in a study of cytomegalovirus exposure and HLA in healthy donors. The PCR made use of 60 Vbeta and 13 Jbeta primers. Assay: immunoSEQ multiplex PCR; the TCRdb copy retains only in-frame clones and omits some. The sample lists 120,000 or so clones, around 84% seen once, with roughly 6% in the top ten. Sequences were obtained from PBMCs. These receptors all stem from a woman aged 40-49 years in good health and CMV-seronegative.

V usage is TRBV6-5 and J usage is TRBJ2-2; 8 positions match TRBD2. The J segment lost 7 bases and the V segment lost 4 bases, leaving 11 bases of the junction unmatched. This CDR3 has 16 residues. Germline V gene lookup returns CDR1 MNHEY and CDR2 SVGAGI. The CDR3 nucleotides are TGTGCCAGCAGTTCTACAAGCGGGAGATCGGGCGGGGAGCTGTTTTTT. It yields the protein CASSSTSGRSGGELFF.

The V call is TRBV27, the J call TRBJ2-7, with 7 bases that match TRBD2. J was trimmed by 3 bases and V by 7 bases; bases with no gene match: 21. The CDR3 is 18 amino acids. CDR1 is MNHEY and CDR2 is SMNVEV in the germline V gene (reference sequence). For the CDR3, the DNA is TGTGCCAGCACATCCTCCCTTTTTTGGGGGAGGGAGTACTACGAGCAGTACTTC. Its protein product is CASTSSLFWGREYYEQYF.

The rearrangement joins TRBV2 to TRBJ1-2; perhaps TRBD1 as D (6 bases). This CDR3 contains 14 residues. Deletions cut 2 bases from V and 1 base from J, with 8 bases between. Germline V gene data show CDR1 as SNHLY and CDR2 as FYNNEI. The CDR3 protein is CASSEQGSNYGYTF. CDR3 DNA sequence: TGTGCCAGCAGTGAACAGGGGAGTAACTATGGCTACACCTTC.

The J gene is TRBJ2-5, the V gene TRBV28, with a weak D call TRBD2 (6 bases). This CDR3 contains 14 residues. Germline V gene sequence: CDR1 MDHEN, CDR2 SYDVKM. Deletions cut 1 base from V and 5 bases from J, with 11 bases between. The CDR3 reads CASSLLGGSETQYF. The DNA for the CDR3 is TGTGCCAGCAGTTTATTGGGGGGATCGGAGACCCAGTACTTC.

The chain joins TRBV5-8 to TRBJ1-5, with TRBD1 identical over 7 bases. The CDR3 length is 16 residues. Germline values: CDR1 SGHTS, CDR2 YDEGEE. V lost 0 bases, J lost 5 bases, and 8 bases stayed unmatched. The CDR3 DNA is TGTGCCAGCAGCTTGGCCAGGACAGGATATCATCAGCCCCAGCATTTT. Translated: CASSLARTGYHQPQHF.

This clone occurred a few times. CDR3 sequence (DNA): TGCGCCAGCAGTCCGTGGACAGGGGGCGCGGAGACCCAGTACTTC. Its translation is CASSPWTGGAETQYF. The genes are TRBV5-1 and TRBJ2-5, with 11 bases identical to TRBD1. The V and J ends lost 5 bases and 5 bases, in that order; junction bases with no gene match: 8. The CDR3 spans 15 residues. Germline V gene lookup returns CDR1 SGHRS and CDR2 YFSETQ.

This clone was detected only a few times. The chain uses TRBV5-1 and TRBJ2-7; TRBD2 agrees at 7 bases. From germline, CDR1 is SGHRS and CDR2 YFSETQ. The CDR3 contains 14 residues. Trimming removed 1 base from V and 2 bases from J; junction bases left unmatched: 3. This chain's CDR3 is CASSLTAGTYEQYF. The CDR3, as DNA: TGCGCCAGCAGCTTGACAGCGGGGACCTACGAGCAGTACTTC.

This chain links TRBV6-1 with TRBJ1-2; TRBD1 matches 8 bases. J lost 4 bases, V lost 4 bases, and 11 bases had no gene match. The CDR3 is made up of 16 amino acids. Germline V gene data show CDR1 as MNHNS and CDR2 as SASEGT. CDR3 region: CASSGGTGRAIYGYTF. The CDR3 nucleotides are TGTGCCAGCAGTGGCGGGACAGGTCGCGCTATCTATGGCTACACCTTC.

In its sample, this clone was seen a few times. The genes are TRBV28 and TRBJ2-1; D gene unclear. The germline V and J ends were trimmed by 4 bases and 0 bases, with 10 bases remaining between them. The V gene's germline CDR1 is MDHEN and CDR2 SYDVKM. The CDR3 has 15 amino acids. The CDR3 DNA is TGTGCCAGCAGTTCGGGTCTACTCTCCTACAATGAGCAGTTCTTC. Translated: CASSSGLLSYNEQFF.

This chain links TRBV10-3 with TRBJ2-1, with D uncertain. Germline lookup yields CDR1 ENHRY and CDR2 SYGVKD. This CDR3 spans 11 amino acids. V was trimmed by 7 bases and J by 7 bases, leaving 8 bases between them. The CDR3 DNA sequence: TGTGCCATCACCTCAGATAATGAGCAGTTCTTC. Its translation: CAITSDNEQFF.

This chain uses TRBV4-2 with TRBJ2-7; D is unresolved. Germline CDR1 and CDR2: LGHNA and YNFKEQ. V was trimmed by 0 bases and J by 3 bases, leaving 6 bases between them. The CDR3 is 13 residues long. In DNA, the CDR3 is TGTGCCAGCAGCCAAGATCCCCTCTACGAGCAGTACTTC. Translating gives CASSQDPLYEQYF.

The chain links TRBV5-1 to TRBJ2-2, with no clear D. The CDR3 has 15 residues. Trimming cost V 1 base and J 6 bases, with 13 bases left between them. Germline V gives CDR1 SGHRS, CDR2 YFSETQ. The CDR3 region is CASSLYGELAGELFF. DNA for the CDR3: TGCGCCAGCAGCTTGTATGGAGAGCTAGCCGGGGAGCTGTTTTTT. Full variable domain (remainder filled in from reference TRBV5-1 and TRBJ2-2): KAGVTQTPRYLIKTRGQQVTLSCSPISGHRSVSWYQQTPGQGLQFLFEYFSETQRNKGNFPGRFSGRQFSNSRSEMNVSTLELGDSALYLCASSLYGELAGELFFGEGSRLTVL.

The chain employs TRBV7-2 and TRBJ1-1; tentatively, D is TRBD1 (5 bases). Germline lookup yields CDR1 SGHTA and CDR2 FQGNSA. V dropped 3 bases and J dropped 0 bases, with 5 bases sitting between them. There are 13 residues in the CDR3. The CDR3 DNA sequence: TGTGCCAGCAGCTTCAGGGTGAACACTGAAGCTTTCTTT. Translated: CASSFRVNTEAFF.

The chain has TRBV6-5 and TRBJ1-4; 8 bases align to TRBD1. The germline V gene has CDR1 MNHEY and CDR2 SVGAGI. The CDR3 sequence is 15 residues long. V lost 6 bases and J lost 8; bases outside the gene matches: 11. CDR3 amino acids: CASSPTGEGGEKLFF. The CDR3 nucleotides read TGTGCCAGCAGCCCGACAGGGGAGGGAGGCGAAAAACTGTTTTTT.

This clone was seen a few times. The chain employs TRBV28 and TRBJ2-7; TRBD2 might be the D (6 bases). CDR3 size: 13 residues. V was pared by 6 bases and J by 7 bases, with 16 bases between. CDR1 is MDHEN, CDR2 SYDVKM, per germline. CDR3 loop: CASREGPTMEQYF. The CDR3 nucleotides read TGTGCCAGCAGGGAGGGCCCAACAATGGAGCAGTACTTC.

The chain is built from TRBV28 and TRBJ2-7; 12 bases fit TRBD1. This CDR3 has 15 residues. The J segment lost 5 bases and the V segment lost 4 bases, leaving 6 bases of the junction unmatched. Germline V gene sequence: CDR1 MDHEN, CDR2 SYDVKM. DNA of the CDR3: TGTGCCAGCAGTTCGACCGGGACAGGGGGCCACGAGCAGTACTTC. Its translation is CASSSTGTGGHEQYF.

The chain couples TRBV9 to TRBJ2-7, with 9 positions matching TRBD2. CDR1 SGDLS and CDR2 YYNGEE come from the germline V gene. V gave up 0 bases and J gave up 7 bases; unmatched junction bases: 8. The CDR3 runs 15 residues. CDR3 protein: CASSVGGGRAEEQYF. CDR3 nucleotide sequence: TGTGCCAGCAGCGTAGGCGGCGGGAGGGCGGAAGAGCAGTACTTC. The complete variable domain, with remaining parts taken from reference TRBV9 and TRBJ2-7, reads DSGVTQTPKHLITATGQRVTLRCSPRSGDLSVYWYQQSLDQGLQFLIQYYNGEERAKGNILERFSAQQFPDLHSELNLSSLELGDSALYFCASSVGGGRAEEQYFGPGTRLTVT.

The chain couples TRBV7-9 to TRBJ2-3, with 7 bases lining up with TRBD2. The V gene's germline CDR1 is SEHNR and CDR2 FQNEAQ (reference sequence). The CDR3 contains 16 residues. Unmatched junction bases numbered 16, after V lost 8 bases and J lost 5 bases. DNA of the CDR3: TGTGCCAGCTTGCCCTACAGCGGCGGGAGCGAAGATACGCAGTATTTT. Protein sequence: CASLPYSGGSEDTQYF.